This T cell receptor (beta chain) was recorded in a study of long-term antiretroviral therapy in people with HIV. Survey-level resolution applied to immunoSEQ assay v3.0. The protocol was immunoSEQ multiplex PCR, while the TCRdb copy is restricted to in-frame clones and leaves out a portion. The table includes approximately 20,000 clones, roughly 80% detected once. This TCR was recovered from a woman between 40 and 55 years old with HIV. The sample was unsorted PBMCs, taken 0.2 years after starting antiretroviral therapy.

CDR3 sequence (DNA): TGTGCCAGCAGGCCGAGGAGGGAGAGTGGCTACACCTTC. Amino acid sequence: CASRPRRESGYTF. This chain connects TRBV6-5 to TRBJ1-2, with no clear D. The CDR3 totals 13 residues. V was trimmed by 6 bases and J by 7 bases, leaving 15 bases between them. Per germline, CDR1 MNHEY and CDR2 SVGAGI.